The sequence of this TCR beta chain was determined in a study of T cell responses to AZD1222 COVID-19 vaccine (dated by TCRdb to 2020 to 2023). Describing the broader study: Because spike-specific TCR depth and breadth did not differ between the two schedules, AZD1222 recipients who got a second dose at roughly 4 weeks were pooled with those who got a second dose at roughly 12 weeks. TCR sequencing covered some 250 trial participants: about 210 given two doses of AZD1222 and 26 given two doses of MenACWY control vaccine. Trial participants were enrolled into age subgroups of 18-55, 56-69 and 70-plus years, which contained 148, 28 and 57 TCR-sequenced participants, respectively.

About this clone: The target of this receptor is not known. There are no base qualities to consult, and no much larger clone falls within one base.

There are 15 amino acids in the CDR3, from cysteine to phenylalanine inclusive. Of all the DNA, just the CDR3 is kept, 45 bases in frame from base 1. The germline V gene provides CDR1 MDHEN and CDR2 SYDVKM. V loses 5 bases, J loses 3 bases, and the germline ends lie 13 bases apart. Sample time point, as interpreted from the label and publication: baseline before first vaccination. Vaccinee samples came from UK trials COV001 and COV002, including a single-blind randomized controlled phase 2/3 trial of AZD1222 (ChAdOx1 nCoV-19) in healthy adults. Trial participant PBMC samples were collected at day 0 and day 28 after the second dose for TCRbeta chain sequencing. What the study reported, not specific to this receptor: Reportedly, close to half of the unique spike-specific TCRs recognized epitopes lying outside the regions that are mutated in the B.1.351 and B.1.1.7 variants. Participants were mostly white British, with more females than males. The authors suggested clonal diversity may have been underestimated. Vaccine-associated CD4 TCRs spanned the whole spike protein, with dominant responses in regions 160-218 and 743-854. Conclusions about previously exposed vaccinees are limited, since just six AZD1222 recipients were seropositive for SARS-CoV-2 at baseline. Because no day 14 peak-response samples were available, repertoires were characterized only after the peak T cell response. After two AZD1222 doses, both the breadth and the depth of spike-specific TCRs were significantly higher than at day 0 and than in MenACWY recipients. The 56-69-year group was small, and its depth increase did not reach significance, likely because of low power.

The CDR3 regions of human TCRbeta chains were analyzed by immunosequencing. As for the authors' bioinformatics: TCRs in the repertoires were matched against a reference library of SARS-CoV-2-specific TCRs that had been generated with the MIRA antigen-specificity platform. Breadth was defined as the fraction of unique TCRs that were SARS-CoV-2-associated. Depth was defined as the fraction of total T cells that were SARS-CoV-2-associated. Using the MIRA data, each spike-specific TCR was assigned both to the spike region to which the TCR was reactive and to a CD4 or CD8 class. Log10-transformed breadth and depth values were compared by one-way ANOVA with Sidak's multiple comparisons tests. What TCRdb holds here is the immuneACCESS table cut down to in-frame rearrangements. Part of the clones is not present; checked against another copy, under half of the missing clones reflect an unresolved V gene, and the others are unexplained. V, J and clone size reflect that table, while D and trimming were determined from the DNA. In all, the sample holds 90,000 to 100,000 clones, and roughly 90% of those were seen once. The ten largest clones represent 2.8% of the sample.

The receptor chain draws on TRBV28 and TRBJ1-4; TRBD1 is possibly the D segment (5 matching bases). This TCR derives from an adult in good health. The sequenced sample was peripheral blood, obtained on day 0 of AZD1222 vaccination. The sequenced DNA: TGTGCCAGCAGTCCATGGGGACGGTCTAATGAAAAACTGTTTTTT. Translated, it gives CASSPWGRSNEKLFF. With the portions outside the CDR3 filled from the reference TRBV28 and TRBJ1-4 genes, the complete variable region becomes DVKVTQSSRYLVKRTGEKVFLECVQDMDHENMFWYRQDPGLGLRLIYFSYDVKMKEKGDIPEGYSVSREKKERFSLILESASTNQTSMYLCASSPWGRSNEKLFFGSGTQLSVL.